This entry lists 9 T cell receptor beta chains sequenced from one sample in a study of blood T cell repertoires in COVID-19. Sequencing was performed with immunoSEQ multiplex PCR; in TCRdb, only in-frame clones are kept and a portion is missing. The sample yields more than 110,000 clones, 84% seen once. The specimen sequenced was peripheral blood. The receptors derive from an elderly woman in a cohort sampled during active or convalescent COVID-19.

V is TRBV7-2 and J is TRBJ1-6, with 9 bases identical to TRBD1. The CDR3 spans 15 residues. The germline CDR1 and CDR2 sequences are SGHTA and FQGNSA. The ends lost 2 bases at V and 9 bases at J; junction bases unmatched: 5. This CDR3 reads CASSLLGQGGSPLHF. DNA of the CDR3: TGTGCCAGCAGCTTATTGGGACAGGGAGGTTCACCCCTCCACTTT.

The chain uses TRBV7-9 and TRBJ1-5; TRBD1 matches 8 bases. V lost 4 bases and J lost 8; bases outside the gene matches: 4. This CDR3 contains 13 residues. Germline values: CDR1 SEHNR, CDR2 FQNEAQ (reference sequence). The CDR3 coding sequence is TGTGCCAGCAGCTCACAGGGGGTTAAGCCCCAGCATTTT. The encoded protein is CASSSQGVKPQHF.

The table lists this clone with a count of one. The chain is built from TRBV9 and TRBJ2-7, with 7 nucleotides matching TRBD1. There are 14 residues in the CDR3. Unmatched junction bases numbered 9, after V lost 4 bases and J lost 5 bases. The germline V gene has CDR1 SGDLS and CDR2 YYNGEE. CDR3 residues: CASSSRQGSHEQYF. The CDR3 bases are TGTGCCAGCAGCTCGAGACAGGGATCTCACGAGCAGTACTTC. Using reference TRBV9 and TRBJ2-7 for the parts outside the CDR3, the full variable domain is DSGVTQTPKHLITATGQRVTLRCSPRSGDLSVYWYQQSLDQGLQFLIQYYNGEERAKGNILERFSAQQFPDLHSELNLSSLELGDSALYFCASSSRQGSHEQYFGPGTRLTVT.

This chain joins TRBV28 and TRBJ1-2; D gene ambiguous. Between the trimmed V and J ends, which lost 8 bases and 4 bases, there was a span of 20 bases. This CDR3 has 15 amino acids. Germline V gene sequence: CDR1 MDHEN, CDR2 SYDVKM. The CDR3 loop reads CASEPALGRGYGYTF. For the CDR3, the DNA is TGTGCCAGCGAACCTGCCCTTGGCCGGGGCTATGGCTACACCTTC.

The count of this clone is one. This rearrangement joins TRBV12-3 or TRBV12-4 to TRBJ1-1; D call uncertain. The CDR3 is 12 residues long. The V and J ends lost 6 bases and 4 bases respectively, with 9 bases between them. CDR3 amino acids: CASSLDSTEAFF. Written as DNA, the CDR3 is TGTGCCAGCAGCCTAGACTCCACTGAAGCTTTCTTT.

This clone has only a few counts. V gene TRBV10-3 combines with J gene TRBJ2-3; weak D call: TRBD2 (6 bases). Germline V gives CDR1 ENHRY, CDR2 SYGVKD. The CDR3 has 15 amino acids. Trimming took off 4 bases at V and 2 bases at J, with 13 bases between the two ends. The CDR3 DNA reads as TGTGCCATCAGTGTCGCCGGGGGTGCCACAGATACGCAGTATTTT. Protein product: CAISVAGGATDTQYF.

J is TRBJ1-3 and V is TRBV6-5, with TRBD1 matching over 7 bases. Germline values: CDR1 MNHEY, CDR2 SVGAGI. V trimming: 6 bases; J trimming: 0 bases; junction bases outside the gene matches: 5. The CDR3 is made up of 15 amino acids. The CDR3 loop reads CASSLTGVSGNTIYF. CDR3 DNA: TGTGCCAGCAGCCTTACAGGGGTCTCTGGAAACACCATATATTTT.

V gene TRBV27 combines with J gene TRBJ2-7; 9 nucleotides match TRBD1. V dropped 3 bases and J dropped 4; count of bases not matched to a gene: 4. Germline CDR1 MNHEY, CDR2 SMNVEV (reference sequence). The CDR3 sequence is 14 residues long. The CDR3 spells CASSLEDRGYEQYV. In DNA, the CDR3 is TGTGCCAGCAGTTTGGAGGACAGGGGTTACGAGCAGTACGTC.

The chain is built from TRBV7-9 and TRBJ1-1; no clear D. CDR1 and CDR2 (germline): SEHNR, FQNEAQ (reference sequence). The CDR3 loop spans 14 amino acids. V gave up 1 base and J gave up 7 bases, with 13 bases separating them. CDR3 residues: CASSLVLAAGEAFF. The CDR3 DNA reads as TGTGCCAGCAGCTTAGTTCTAGCGGCGGGTGAAGCTTTCTTT. Using reference TRBV7-9 and TRBJ1-1 for the parts outside the CDR3, the full variable domain is DTGVSQNPRHKITKRGQNVTFRCDPISEHNRLYWYRQTLGQGPEFLTYFQNEAQLEKSRLLSDRFSAERPKGSFSTLEIQRTEQGDSAMYLCASSLVLAAGEAFFGQGTRLTVV.